The 9 T cell receptor beta chains below come from one sample, sequenced in a study of T cell repertoires in cytomegalovirus infection. No antigen has been identified for these receptors. TCRdb redid the calling of the reads with MiXCR, one entry per CDR3 protein. The sample has under 150,000 distinct CDR3 sequences, roughly a quarter seen once. The sample was PBMCs, sequenced either directly or after in vitro stimulation (not recorded which). All receptors derive from a human donor in good health (CMV status not recorded). Some clones in this sample may be carry-over from other donors' samples.

This clonotype was found many times. This rearrangement joins TRBV7-8 to TRBJ1-4; a weak D match, TRBD1 (6 bases). The germline V gene has CDR1 SGHVS and CDR2 FQNEAQ. With 4 bases removed from V and 0 bases from J, the gap between germline ends came to 15 bases. The CDR3 spans 17 residues. In DNA form, the CDR3 reads TGTGCCAGCAGCTCTCCGGGGGGGCCTTCAACTAATGAAAAACTGTTTTTT. Translated, it gives CASSSPGGPSTNEKLFF. The variable domain in full, with the rest retrieved from reference TRBV7-8 and TRBJ1-4, is GAGVSQSPRYKVAKRGQDVALRCDPISGHVSLFWYQQALGQGPEFLTYFQNEAQLDKSGLPSDRFFAERPEGSVSTLKIQRTQQEDSAVYLCASSSPGGPSTNEKLFFGSGTQLSVL.

In its sample, this clonotype was seen a few times. The CDR3 nucleotides read TGTGCCAGCAGACCGGGACTAGCGGGAGATCAAGAGACCCAGTACTTC. It translates to CASRPGLAGDQETQYF. The chain is built from TRBV2 and TRBJ2-5, with TRBD2 matching 14 bases. Trimming cost V 6 bases and J 2 bases; bases outside gene matches: 5. CDR3 size: 16 residues. CDR1 is SNHLY, CDR2 FYNNEI, per germline.

This clonotype was detected only a few times. The V gene is TRBV4-3, the J gene TRBJ2-3; 10 positions agree with TRBD2. The CDR3 extends over 16 amino acids. V dropped 4 bases and J dropped 2; count of bases not matched to a gene: 6. CDR1 LGHNA and CDR2 YSLEER come from the germline V gene. In nucleotides, the CDR3 is TGCGCCAGCAGCCTTGGACTAGCGGTGCTCACAGATACGCAGTATTTT. Translation gives CASSLGLAVLTDTQYF.

The V and J genes are TRBV6-2 or TRBV6-3 and TRBJ2-7; tentatively, D is TRBD2 (6 bases). CDR1 and CDR2 (germline): MNHEY, SVGEGT. Trimming left V 2 bases short and J 5 bases short, with 13 bases between. There are 14 residues in the CDR3. This CDR3 is CASSYGQRVDEQYF. The CDR3 nucleotides are TGTGCCAGCAGTTACGGGCAGCGGGTCGACGAGCAGTACTTC.

The chain employs TRBV18 and TRBJ2-7; 7 bases map to TRBD1. This CDR3 has 14 amino acids. Germline CDR1 and CDR2: KGHSH and LQKENI. Germline trimming cut 4 bases from V and 0 bases from J; bases unmatched to any gene: 3. The CDR3 bases are TGTGCCAGCTCACAGACAGGGACCTCCTACGAGCAGTACTTC. The encoded protein is CASSQTGTSYEQYF.

CDR3 residues: CASRARGSPGTEAFF. In DNA, the CDR3 is TGTGCCAGCAGGGCAAGGGGCTCCCCGGGCACTGAAGCTTTCTTT. The V and J genes are TRBV11-2 and TRBJ1-1; perhaps TRBD1 as D (5 bases). The V gene lost 6 bases and the J gene lost 4 bases, with 18 bases spanning the gap. The CDR3 is 15 residues long. Germline V lookup: CDR1 SGHAT, CDR2 FQNNGV.

The rearrangement joins TRBV11-2 to TRBJ2-7, with TRBD2 matching 10 bases. Germline V CDR1 and CDR2: SGHAT, FQNNGV. The CDR3 consists of 17 residues. With V trimmed by 5 bases and J by 1 base, 11 bases remained unmatched. CDR3 loop: CASSLGQLAGSSYEQYF. CDR3 DNA sequence: TGTGCCAGCAGCCTAGGCCAACTAGCGGGAAGTTCCTACGAGCAGTACTTC.

This clonotype was observed a single time. The rearrangement joins TRBV3-1 to TRBJ2-7; 10 nucleotides agree with TRBD2. Germline CDR1 LGHDT, CDR2 YNNKEL (reference sequence). The CDR3 contains 15 residues. V lost 5 bases to trimming and J lost 3 bases; unmatched junction nucleotides: 7. As DNA, the CDR3 is TGTGCCAGCAGCTTGAGCGGGAGGGCCCTCTACGAGCAGTACTTC. Protein sequence: CASSLSGRALYEQYF.

This rearrangement joins TRBV7-6 to TRBJ1-6; 7 nucleotides match TRBD1. This CDR3 is 15 amino acids long. CDR1 and CDR2 from the germline V gene are SGHVS and FNYEAQ. Trimming removed 5 bases from V and 5 bases from J; junction bases left unmatched: 6. The CDR3 loop is CASSPRQGDNSPLHF. CDR3 sequence (DNA): TGTGCCAGCAGCCCGCGACAGGGCGATAATTCACCCCTCCACTTT.